There are a few counts of the clone carrying this T cell receptor beta chain. Its specificity is not known. The data are from a study of identical twins. V lost 1 base to trimming and J lost 9 bases, with 9 bases between them. The CDR3 loop spans 13 amino acids. Germline CDR1 is SGHTA and CDR2 is FQGNSA. Study-wide findings and caveats: Fewer insertions characterized abundant cord blood beta clonotypes, whereas memory repertoires showed none.

TCRdb re-called the 5' RACE reads through MiXCR, storing one row per CDR3 protein. The data contain 500,000 to 600,000 distinct CDR3 sequences, less than 25% of them singletons. The sample was also reused in another study, on T cells expressing NK-cell markers. That work adds: The study found these clonotypes also leading the CD3+CD56-NKG2C+ fraction in a few donors.

The chain is built from TRBV7-2 and TRBJ2-2, with D possibly TRBD2 on 5 matching bases. The sample was CD4+ T cells sorted from blood. The receptor's source is a woman between 18 and 29 years old in good health. This CDR3 is CASSLVDYRELFF. In DNA form, the CDR3 reads TGTGCCAGCAGCTTAGTCGACTATAGGGAGCTGTTTTTT. Supplemented by reference TRBV7-2 and TRBJ2-2, the full variable domain reads GAGVSQSPSNKVTEKGKDVELRCDPISGHTALYWYRQSLGQGLEFLIYFQGNSAPDKSGLPSDRFSAERTGGSVSTLTIQRTQQEDSAVYLCASSLVDYRELFFGEGSRLTVL.